Shown below are 29 T cell receptor beta chains from a single sample sequenced in a study of blood T cell repertoires in COVID-19. The repertoire was sequenced with immunoSEQ multiplex PCR; TCRdb's copy has only in-frame clones and lacks some. The sample consists of over 350,000 clones, approximately 91% of them appearing once. Source material: PBMCs or T cells enriched from blood (not recorded which). The origin of the receptors is a woman aged 40 to 50 who had been exposed to COVID-19.

Turning to this clone: Germline and junction disagree at one end, which may indicate a read error. The rearrangement joins TRBV7-7 to TRBJ2-5; TRBD1 matches at 12 bases. Germline V gene lookup returns CDR1 SSHAT and CDR2 FNYEAQ (reference sequence). The CDR3 covers 13 residues. CDR3: CASRGQGAETQYF. The CDR3 coding sequence is TGTGCTAGCAGGGGACAGGGGGCCGAGACCCAGTACTTC.

The chain employs TRBV5-1 and TRBJ2-3; perhaps TRBD2 as D (6 bases). V shed 4 bases and J shed 4 bases, with 13 bases lying between them. In germline, CDR1 is SGHRS, CDR2 YFSETQ. The CDR3 is 14 residues long. Written as DNA, the CDR3 is TGCGCCAGCAGCCTGACTAGTTTGGCAGATACGCAGTATTTT. Translated: CASSLTSLADTQYF. Drawing the rest from reference TRBV5-1 and TRBJ2-3, the complete variable domain is KAGVTQTPRYLIKTRGQQVTLSCSPISGHRSVSWYQQTPGQGLQFLFEYFSETQRNKGNFPGRFSGRQFSNSRSEMNVSTLELGDSALYLCASSLTSLADTQYFGPGTRLTVL.

The rearrangement uses TRBV12-2 and TRBJ1-1; the DNA was not compared with TRBD1, the D call given in the table. TRBV12-2 is annotated as a pseudogene. The CDR3 runs to 18 residues. CDR3: CASRLDKNRDTMNTEAFF. The DNA of the CDR3 is TGTGCAAGTCGCTTAGACAAAAATCGGGACACCATGAACACTGAAGCTTTCTTT.

This clone was seen just once. The rearrangement uses TRBV19 and TRBJ1-5, with a tentative D call TRBD1 (6 bases). V was trimmed by 7 bases and J by 4 bases, leaving 11 bases between them. The CDR3 has 13 amino acids. Germline-derived CDR1 and CDR2 are LNHDA and SQIVND (reference sequence). CDR3 sequence: CASTKDRNQPQHF. In DNA, the CDR3 is TGTGCCAGTACGAAGGACAGAAATCAGCCCCAGCATTTT.

The chain has TRBV30 and TRBJ1-3; 8 positions match TRBD1. CDR1 GTSNPN and CDR2 SVGIG come from the germline V gene (reference sequence). The CDR3 covers 17 residues. With V trimmed by 3 bases and J by 0 bases, 10 bases remained unmatched. CDR3 nucleotides: TGTGCCTGGAGCGCCCAACGGACAGGGTACTCTGGAAACACCATATATTTT. Its translation: CAWSAQRTGYSGNTIYF. The full variable domain, its missing parts supplied by reference TRBV30 and TRBJ1-3, is SQTIHQWPATLVQPVGSPLSLECTVEGTSNPNLYWYRQAAGRGLQLLFYSVGIGQISSEVPQNLSASRPQDRQFILSSKKLLLSDSGFYLCAWSAQRTGYSGNTIYFGEGSWLTVV.

This clone was seen once. The chain combines TRBV20-1 with TRBJ2-3; 10 bases match TRBD2. The CDR3 is made up of 15 amino acids. J was trimmed by 6 bases and V by 3 bases; bases with no gene match: 9. Germline V gene data show CDR1 as DFQATT and CDR2 as SNEGSKA (reference sequence). The CDR3 DNA sequence: TGCAGTGCTAGTCGGCTAGCGGGAGAGGTGGATACGCAGTATTTT. It encodes CSASRLAGEVDTQYF.

The chain uses TRBV19 and TRBJ1-2, with 8 bases identical to TRBD1. The V gene end was trimmed by 6 bases and the J gene end by 5 bases; junction bases not matched to a gene: 8. This CDR3 is 14 amino acids long. The V gene's germline CDR1 is LNHDA and CDR2 SQIVND (reference sequence). DNA for the CDR3: TGTGCCAGTAGCGAGGCGGGACAGGCTTATGGCTACACCTTC. Translation: CASSEAGQAYGYTF.

This chain joins TRBV5-5 and TRBJ1-1; maybe TRBD1 (6 bases). Trimming took off 3 bases at V and 0 bases at J, with 12 bases between the two ends. This CDR3 has 15 amino acids. The V gene's germline CDR1 is SGHKS and CDR2 YYEKEE (reference sequence). CDR3 coding DNA: TGTGCCAGCAGCTGGGAACAGGGTCTGAACACTGAAGCTTTCTTT. It codes for CASSWEQGLNTEAFF. Filled out from reference TRBV5-5 and TRBJ1-1, the complete variable domain reads DAGVTQSPTHLIKTRGQQVTLRCSPISGHKSVSWYQQVLGQGPQFIFQYYEKEERGRGNFPDRFSARQFPNYSSELNVNALLLGDSALYLCASSWEQGLNTEAFFGQGTRLTVV.

The rearrangement links TRBV27 to TRBJ2-7; TRBD2 agrees at 8 bases. The J segment lost 1 base and the V segment lost 1 base, leaving 9 bases of the junction unmatched. Germline loops: CDR1 MNHEY, CDR2 SMNVEV (reference sequence). The CDR3 sequence is 17 residues long. The CDR3 coding sequence is TGTGCCAGCAGTTTATGGGGGGCGGGAGGTCGATCCTACGAGCAGTACTTC. It specifies CASSLWGAGGRSYEQYF.

The V gene is TRBV19, the J gene TRBJ1-1; 10 bases are a match to TRBD1. Per germline, CDR1 LNHDA and CDR2 SQIVND (reference sequence). V shed 7 bases, J shed 6 bases, and the junction held 20 bases outside the gene matches. The CDR3 loop spans 18 amino acids. The CDR3 sequence: CASNRPGTGARGRAEAFF. The CDR3 DNA reads as TGTGCCAGTAACCGACCCGGGACAGGGGCGCGCGGGCGCGCTGAAGCTTTCTTT.

The chain links TRBV27 to TRBJ1-1; D unresolved. The CDR3 has 14 amino acids. The V end was cut by 5 bases, the J end by 0 bases, with 10 bases between. Germline V gives CDR1 MNHEY, CDR2 SMNVEV (reference sequence). CDR3 in amino acids: CASSATRLNTEAFF. In nucleotides, the CDR3 is TGTGCCAGCAGTGCCACCAGGTTGAACACTGAAGCTTTCTTT.

This clone has more than one count but fewer than ten. The chain joins TRBV19 to TRBJ2-3; 7 nucleotides agree with TRBD2. Per the germline V gene, CDR1 is LNHDA and CDR2 is SQIVND (reference sequence). Unmatched junction bases numbered 6, after V lost 6 bases and J lost 0 bases. The CDR3 loop spans 15 amino acids. CDR3 sequence reads: CASSAPGGSTDTQYF. The CDR3 coding sequence is TGTGCCAGTAGCGCCCCGGGGGGTAGCACAGATACGCAGTATTTT.

The gene calls are TRBV5-4 and TRBJ1-4; D ambiguous. Germline V gene sequence: CDR1 SGHNT, CDR2 YYREEE (reference sequence). Trimming took 1 base from V and 8 from J, leaving 12 bases between them. This CDR3 contains 14 residues. The CDR3 sequence: CASSLSSDSEKLFF. Here the CDR3 DNA reads TGTGCCAGCAGCTTGAGCTCCGATTCGGAAAAACTGTTTTTT.

This chain uses TRBV2 with TRBJ1-1, with TRBD1 as a possible D gene (6 bases). The CDR3 runs to 14 residues. The V gene lost 4 bases and the J gene lost 0 bases, with 9 bases spanning the gap. Germline assignment: CDR1 SNHLY and CDR2 FYNNEI. The CDR3 is CASSGGTMNTEAFF. The DNA for the CDR3 is TGTGCCAGCAGTGGGGGGACAATGAACACTGAAGCTTTCTTT.

The chain combines TRBV7-9 with TRBJ1-2, with 8 nucleotides matching TRBD1. The germline V gene encodes CDR1 SEHNR and CDR2 FQNEAQ (reference sequence). After removal of 4 bases from V and 8 bases from J, the junction contained 3 bases not matched to a gene. The CDR3 is made up of 12 amino acids. As DNA, the CDR3 is TGTGCCAGCAGCTACACAGGGGGAGGCTACACCTTC. Translation gives CASSYTGGGYTF.

This clone was observed a few times. The chain couples TRBV5-4 to TRBJ1-1, with 8 bases identical to TRBD1. The CDR3 is made up of 14 amino acids. The trim removed 4 bases at V and 4 bases at J, leaving 6 bases unmatched. Germline-derived CDR1 and CDR2 are SGHNT and YYREEE (reference sequence). Here the CDR3 DNA reads TGTGCCAGCAGCGCCGGACAGGGCGGCACTGAAGCTTTCTTT. It translates to CASSAGQGGTEAFF.

The rearrangement links TRBV27 to TRBJ1-2; D ambiguous. CDR1 and CDR2 (germline): MNHEY, SMNVEV (reference sequence). Trimming pared 0 bases from V and 6 bases from J, leaving 23 bases between. This CDR3 has 18 amino acids. The CDR3 is CASSLSGVGGKLTNGYTF. The CDR3 nucleotides are TGTGCCAGCAGTTTATCCGGGGTGGGTGGGAAATTAACTAATGGCTACACCTTC.

V gene TRBV7-8 combines with J gene TRBJ2-2; the D gene is possibly TRBD2 (6 bases). Germline lookup yields CDR1 SGHVS and CDR2 FQNEAQ. The V gene lost 2 bases and the J gene lost 7 bases, with 11 bases spanning the gap. This CDR3 is built from 14 residues. CDR3 loop: CASSLQLAGGELFF. The CDR3 nucleotides are TGTGCCAGCAGCTTACAACTAGCAGGCGGGGAGCTGTTTTTT. Full variable domain (outside the CDR3, taken from reference TRBV7-8 and TRBJ2-2): GAGVSQSPRYKVAKRGQDVALRCDPISGHVSLFWYQQALGQGPEFLTYFQNEAQLDKSGLPSDRFFAERPEGSVSTLKIQRTQQEDSAVYLCASSLQLAGGELFFGEGSRLTVL.

The chain couples TRBV2 to TRBJ2-7; 12 positions match TRBD2. Germline CDR1 is SNHLY and CDR2 is FYNNEI. Trimming took 9 bases from V and 5 from J; bases not matched to a gene: 5. The CDR3 is 13 residues long. The CDR3 is CASSSGRANEQYF. DNA of the CDR3: TGTGCCAGTTCTAGCGGGAGGGCCAACGAGCAGTACTTC. The full variable domain, with the rest looked up from reference TRBV2 and TRBJ2-7, is EPEVTQTPSHQVTQMGQEVILRCVPISNHLYFYWYRQILGQKVEFLVSFYNNEISEKSEIFDDQFSVERPDGSNFTLKIRSTKLEDSAMYFCASSSGRANEQYFGPGTRLTVT.

CDR3 nucleotide sequence: TGTGCCAGCAGTTCGACAGGAAGCTCCTATAATTCACCCCTCCACTTT. Protein product: CASSSTGSSYNSPLHF. This chain connects TRBV27 to TRBJ1-6; weak D call: TRBD1 (6 bases). Deletions cut 4 bases from V and 0 bases from J, with 10 bases between. Per germline, CDR1 MNHEY and CDR2 SMNVEV (reference sequence). The CDR3 spans 16 residues.

The rearrangement joins TRBV2 to TRBJ1-5; the D gene is possibly TRBD1 (5 bases). The CDR3 covers 14 residues. The germline gives CDR1 SNHLY, CDR2 FYNNEI. Trimming removed 2 bases from V and 7 bases from J, with 12 bases in between. The CDR3 loop reads CASSERREGQPQHF. The CDR3 bases are TGTGCCAGCAGTGAACGCAGGGAAGGCCAGCCCCAGCATTTT.

The CDR3 nucleotides read TGTGCCAGCAGCCAAAGAGCAACTAATGAAAAACTGTTTTTT. It is translated as CASSQRATNEKLFF. The chain carries TRBV5-5 and TRBJ1-4, with D unresolved. The V gene's germline CDR1 is SGHKS and CDR2 YYEKEE (reference sequence). Trimming took 4 bases from V and 0 from J, leaving 7 bases between them. This CDR3 has 14 amino acids.

The genes are TRBV5-4 and TRBJ2-7; tentatively, D is TRBD1 (6 bases). The germline V gene has CDR1 SGHNT and CDR2 YYREEE (reference sequence). CDR3 length: 15 amino acids. V lost 2 bases and J lost 5, with 17 bases in between. The CDR3 reads CASSFGQSLTDEQYF. CDR3 nucleotide sequence: TGTGCCAGCAGCTTTGGACAGTCGCTCACCGACGAGCAGTACTTC. Drawing the rest from reference TRBV5-4 and TRBJ2-7, the complete variable domain is ETGVTQSPTHLIKTRGQQVTLRCSSQSGHNTVSWYQQALGQGPQFIFQYYREEENGRGNFPPRFSGLQFPNYSSELNVNALELDDSALYLCASSFGQSLTDEQYFGPGTRLTVT.

The chain links TRBV7-9 to TRBJ1-2; D not resolved. The CDR3 is 17 amino acids. Trimming pared 1 base from V and 4 bases from J, leaving 19 bases between. Germline V gives CDR1 SEHNR, CDR2 FQNEAQ (reference sequence). The CDR3: CASSLDSVRGSSYGYTF. CDR3 nucleotide sequence: TGTGCCAGCAGCTTAGATAGCGTTCGGGGATCGAGCTATGGCTACACCTTC.

The chain has TRBV29-1 and TRBJ2-5; D uncertain. The CDR3 runs 11 residues. V was clipped by 4 bases and J by 5 bases, with 8 bases between them. In germline, CDR1 is SQVTM, CDR2 ANQGSEA. CDR3 bases: TGCAGCGTTGGCCGGCGGGAGACCCAGTACTTC. Amino acids: CSVGRRETQYF.

V is TRBV20-1 and J is TRBJ2-7; 7 nucleotides align to TRBD2. This CDR3 has 11 amino acids. V gave up 4 bases and J gave up 7 bases; unmatched junction bases: 4. In germline, CDR1 is DFQATT, CDR2 SNEGSKA (reference sequence). The CDR3 is CSAILLAEQYF. The DNA of the CDR3 is TGCAGTGCTATACTACTAGCGGAGCAGTACTTC.

V gene TRBV11-3 combines with J gene TRBJ1-1, with D possibly TRBD1 on 6 matching bases. This CDR3 is 15 amino acids long. Germline V gene sequence: CDR1 SGHNT, CDR2 YENEEA. V lost 4 bases to trimming and J lost 2 bases, with 14 bases between them. The DNA of the CDR3 is TGTGCCAGCAGCTCACCGGGACACTCCAACACTGAAGCTTTCTTT. Translation gives CASSSPGHSNTEAFF.

The rearrangement links TRBV5-1 to TRBJ1-1; 9 bases match TRBD1. Germline values: CDR1 SGHRS, CDR2 YFSETQ. J lost 7 bases, V lost 4 bases, and 5 bases had no gene match. This CDR3 comprises 13 residues. CDR3 DNA sequence: TGCGCCAGCAGCCCGCGACAGGGGGGTGAAGCTTTCTTT. Its protein product is CASSPRQGGEAFF.

The chain couples TRBV9 to TRBJ1-5; D gene uncertain. Looked up from germline, CDR1 is SGDLS and CDR2 is YYNGEE. The CDR3 extends over 14 amino acids. V shed 0 bases and J shed 5 bases, with 9 bases lying between them. The CDR3 DNA is TGTGCCAGCAGCGTAGAAGACGGAGATCAGCCCCAGCATTTT. Its protein product is CASSVEDGDQPQHF.